The sequence of this T cell receptor beta chain was determined in a study of blood T cell repertoires in COVID-19. The data were produced by immunoSEQ multiplex PCR, yet TCRdb's version contains in-frame clones alone and is incomplete. The table records over 140,000 clones, more than 65% of them present only once. In germline, CDR1 is MNHEY, CDR2 SVGAGI. Trimming shortened V by 6 bases and J by 5 bases, and 17 bases separated the two germline ends. The CDR3 is 14 residues long. The receptor was derived from a woman aged 55-70 years with acute or convalescent COVID-19. The rearrangement uses TRBV6-5 and TRBJ2-7; possible D gene TRBD2, 6 bases. Material for sequencing was peripheral blood. This CDR3 is CASSLLGGEHEQYF. CDR3 bases: TGTGCCAGCAGCTTGCTGGGGGGAGAACACGAGCAGTACTTC.